This T cell receptor beta chain comes out of a study of cytomegalovirus exposure and HLA in healthy donors. The primer mix had 60 Vbeta and 13 Jbeta primers. Sequencing used immunoSEQ multiplex PCR; TCRdb keeps in-frame clones, though not all of them. This table has about 140,000 clones, roughly 72% appearing once. Healthy people donating bone marrow made up the donors. The sample was PBMCs. The clonotype originates from a man between 35 and 55 years old in good health and CMV-seronegative.

CDR3 loop: CASSSSLAGYEQYF. Here the CDR3 DNA reads TGTGCCAGCTCGTCCTCTCTAGCGGGGTACGAGCAGTACTTC. The chain combines TRBV18 with TRBJ2-7; 9 bases are a match to TRBD2. V was clipped by 6 bases and J by 4 bases; unmatched bases: 7. Germline loops: CDR1 KGHSH, CDR2 LQKENI. There are 14 residues in the CDR3. Based on the CDR3 plus reference TRBV18 and TRBJ2-7, the full variable domain is NAGVMQNPRHLVRRRGQEARLRCSPMKGHSHVYWYRQLPEEGLKFMVYLQKENIIDESGMPKERFSAEFPKEGPSILRIQQVVRGDSAAYFCASSSSLAGYEQYFGPGTRLTVT.